This T cell receptor beta chain was recovered during a study of blood T cell repertoires in COVID-19. The CDR3 is 12 amino acids. The germline V gene encodes CDR1 SNHLY and CDR2 FYNNEI. Trimming removed 8 bases from V and 4 bases from J, with 9 bases in between. The sample holds one count of this clone. Assay: immunoSEQ multiplex PCR; the TCRdb copy retains only in-frame clones and omits some. This table holds about 38,000 clones, roughly 90% found once. This sequence originates from an older man with active COVID-19. V is TRBV2 and J is TRBJ2-1, with D uncertain. The sequencing sample was made of peripheral blood. CDR3 in DNA: TGTGCCAGCGCAGGAAATTACAATGAGCAGTTCTTC. Translation: CASAGNYNEQFF.